The 25 T cell receptor beta chains in this list originate from one sample, sequenced in a study of beta chain features in type 1 diabetes. The whole isolated RNA underwent reverse transcription, so sequencing captured expressed TCRB transcripts. This table comes from immunoSEQ multiplex PCR, and its TCRdb copy is limited to in-frame clones, with some not included. The sample consists of 200,000 to 250,000 clones, 9.6% of them appearing once. The sample consisted of naive CD4+ T cells from blood. The origin of the receptors is a woman aged 18 to 35 in good health.

This clone was picked up a small number of times. The gene calls are TRBV2 and TRBJ1-2, with 10 bases fitting TRBD1. Trimming at V came to 6 bases and at J to 7 bases, leaving 8 bases not matched to a gene. The CDR3 runs 14 residues. Germline lookup yields CDR1 SNHLY and CDR2 FYNNEI. The CDR3 sequence: CASRTPGQGTGYTF. CDR3 coding DNA: TGTGCCAGCAGGACTCCGGGACAGGGGACTGGCTACACCTTC.

This clone was counted only a few times. This chain connects TRBV14 to TRBJ2-7; TRBD1 aligns across 9 bases. There are 16 residues in the CDR3. Trimming removed 4 bases from V and 7 bases from J; junction bases left unmatched: 14. The germline gives CDR1 SGHDN, CDR2 FVKESK. The CDR3 bases are TGTGCCAGCAGCCCGACTTCCGGGACAGGGCTAAGGGAGCAGTACTTC. It yields the protein CASSPTSGTGLREQYF.

This clone was detected a few times. The V call is TRBV2, the J call TRBJ1-2; 9 nucleotides match TRBD1. Germline lookup yields CDR1 SNHLY and CDR2 FYNNEI. V shed 1 base and J 6 bases; nucleotides not matched to a gene: 3. The CDR3 has 14 residues. CDR3 DNA: TGTGCCAGCAGTGAAGTTCGGACAGGGGATGGCTACACCTTC. It translates to CASSEVRTGDGYTF.

There are a few counts of this clone. The rearrangement joins TRBV19 to TRBJ1-1; D gene uncertain. Germline V gives CDR1 LNHDA, CDR2 SQIVND (reference sequence). The ends were cut back, 3 bases at V and 2 bases at J, with 10 bases in the middle. The CDR3 contains 14 residues. CDR3 protein: CASSIRGSNTEAFF. CDR3 in DNA: TGTGCCAGTAGTATTAGAGGAAGTAACACTGAAGCTTTCTTT. Combining the CDR3 with reference TRBV19 and TRBJ1-1 gives the whole variable domain DGGITQSPKYLFRKEGQNVTLSCEQNLNHDAMYWYRQDPGQGLRLIYYSQIVNDFQKGDIAEGYSVSREKKESFPLTVTSAQKNPTAFYLCASSIRGSNTEAFFGQGTRLTVV.

The rearrangement joins TRBV2 to TRBJ2-5; 8 bases are shared with TRBD1. The germline gives CDR1 SNHLY, CDR2 FYNNEI. CDR3 length: 14 residues. V was pared by 6 bases and J by 0 bases, with 3 bases of the junction left unmatched. The CDR3 region is CASRGQANQETQYF. The CDR3, as DNA: TGTGCCAGCAGGGGACAGGCGAACCAAGAGACCCAGTACTTC.

Only a few counts were recorded for this clone. The chain uses TRBV10-2 and TRBJ2-1, with 9 bases lining up with TRBD2. The CDR3 covers 19 residues. CDR1 and CDR2 (germline): WSHSY, SAAADI. V dropped 7 bases and J dropped 1; count of bases not matched to a gene: 17. The DNA of the CDR3 is TGCGCCAGCACTCCCCAGGGAGCGGGAGGAGCCCTTTCCTACAATGAGCAGTTCTTC. Translating gives CASTPQGAGGALSYNEQFF.

The gene calls are TRBV30 and TRBJ2-5, with D perhaps matching TRBD2 (5 bases). Germline values: CDR1 GTSNPN, CDR2 SVGIG (reference sequence). The CDR3 totals 13 residues. V was trimmed by 0 bases and J by 11 bases, leaving 16 bases between them. CDR3 in DNA: TGTGCCTGGAGTGTCAAGGCACTGGGAGAGCAGTACTTC. Amino acids: CAWSVKALGEQYF.

This clone has a count of ten or more. The chain joins TRBV23-1 to TRBJ1-1; 7 nucleotides line up with TRBD1. TRBV23-1 is treated as an ORF (open reading frame) with a function not yet certain. The CDR3 contains 14 residues. V dropped 2 bases and J dropped 6; count of bases not matched to a gene: 6. The CDR3 DNA follows: TGCGCCAGCAGTCAACAAAGGGACAGTCCTGAAGCTTTCTTT. Translation gives CASSQQRDSPEAFF.

There are a few counts of this clone. The chain is built from TRBV19 and TRBJ2-1, with no clear D. CDR3 length equals 14 residues. V was clipped by 1 base and J by 4 bases, with 8 bases between them. The germline CDR1 and CDR2 sequences are LNHDA and SQIVND (reference sequence). The CDR3 loop reads CASSIGKEYNEQFF. The CDR3 nucleotides read TGTGCCAGTAGTATAGGCAAAGAGTACAATGAGCAGTTCTTC.

The chain is built from TRBV2 and TRBJ2-1; D is possibly TRBD2 (7 bases). The ends were cut back, 5 bases at V and 7 bases at J, with 24 bases in the middle. The CDR3 runs 17 residues. The V gene's germline CDR1 is SNHLY and CDR2 FYNNEI. CDR3 amino acids: CASSTTRGGRGINEQFF. The CDR3 nucleotides are TGTGCCAGCAGTACCACGCGGGGTGGGAGGGGGATTAATGAGCAGTTCTTC.

This clone was picked up a small number of times. The V and J genes are TRBV15 and TRBJ1-1; D remains unclear. This CDR3 has 14 amino acids. CDR1 and CDR2 (germline): LNHNV, YYDKDF (reference sequence). V lost 1 base and J lost 1, with 7 bases in between. CDR3 sequence reads: CATSRAQKNTEAFF. The CDR3 nucleotides read TGTGCCACCAGCAGAGCACAGAAGAACACTGAAGCTTTCTTT.

The chain recombines TRBV9 with TRBJ2-1, with D possibly being TRBD2 (5 bases). CDR1 SGDLS and CDR2 YYNGEE come from the germline V gene. V was cut by 0 bases and J by 2 bases, with 12 bases left in between. This CDR3 is built from 16 residues. The CDR3 DNA reads TGTGCCAGCAGCGTAGGCGGGCTCGGGGCCTACAATGAGCAGTTCTTC. Its translation: CASSVGGLGAYNEQFF.

This clone was seen only a few times. J is TRBJ2-1 and V is TRBV27; D perhaps matches TRBD1 (5 bases). V was clipped by 3 bases and J by 6 bases, with 21 bases between them. The CDR3 length is 17 residues. CDR1 and CDR2 from the germline V gene are MNHEY and SMNVEV (reference sequence). CDR3 nucleotides: TGTGCCAGCAGTTTCTTCGCGATAGGGGATCAAGGCAATGAGCAGTTCTTC. Protein sequence: CASSFFAIGDQGNEQFF.

This clone was detected a few times. The rearrangement joins TRBV5-1 to TRBJ1-2; unclear D gene. Germline values: CDR1 SGHRS, CDR2 YFSETQ. Trimming pared 0 bases from V and 0 bases from J, leaving 18 bases between. This CDR3 contains 18 residues. The CDR3 reads CASSLDGSHLRANYGYTF. The DNA of the CDR3 is TGCGCCAGCAGCTTGGACGGGAGCCACCTTCGAGCTAACTATGGCTACACCTTC. Together with reference TRBV5-1 and TRBJ1-2, the CDR3 gives the full variable domain: KAGVTQTPRYLIKTRGQQVTLSCSPISGHRSVSWYQQTPGQGLQFLFEYFSETQRNKGNFPGRFSGRQFSNSRSEMNVSTLELGDSALYLCASSLDGSHLRANYGYTFGSGTRLTVV.

There are a few counts of this clone. The chain uses TRBV7-9 and TRBJ1-2, with D uncertain. Deletions cut 2 bases from V and 3 bases from J, with 13 bases between. Germline CDR1 SEHNR, CDR2 FQNEAQ (reference sequence). CDR3 length: 15 amino acids. CDR3 sequence: CASSLKEGWYYGYTF. CDR3 sequence (DNA): TGTGCCAGCAGCTTAAAGGAGGGATGGTACTATGGCTACACCTTC.

The chain employs TRBV28 and TRBJ2-7, with D perhaps matching TRBD1 (6 bases). There are 14 residues in the CDR3. Germline V gives CDR1 MDHEN, CDR2 SYDVKM. V was cut by 8 bases and J by 7 bases, with 21 bases left in between. The CDR3 DNA reads TGTGCCAGCGGGACAAGGCGCCCTTCGGGGGAGCAGTACTTC. Protein: CASGTRRPSGEQYF.

This clone occurred a few times. The rearrangement links TRBV7-2 to TRBJ2-5; TRBD1 matches 7 bases. V gave up 6 bases and J gave up 5 bases; unmatched junction bases: 6. Germline-derived CDR1 and CDR2 are SGHTA and FQGNSA. The CDR3 is 13 amino acids. The CDR3 DNA is TGTGCCAGCAGGCAGACAGGGACGGAGACCCAGTACTTC. It translates to CASRQTGTETQYF.

The chain recombines TRBV6-5 with TRBJ2-7; D is perhaps TRBD1 (5 bases). This CDR3 is 13 amino acids long. V was clipped by 5 bases and J by 5 bases, with 13 bases between them. Germline CDR1 reads MNHEY; CDR2 reads SVGAGI. The CDR3 DNA follows: TGTGCCAGCAGTCCCCAGGGTGCGGACGAGCAGTACTTC. Its protein product is CASSPQGADEQYF.

A few counts support this clone. The chain recombines TRBV30 with TRBJ2-7; 7 nucleotides align to TRBD1. Trimming at V came to 3 bases and at J to 6 bases, leaving 14 bases not matched to a gene. The germline CDR1 and CDR2 sequences are GTSNPN and SVGIG (reference sequence). This CDR3 region has 15 residues. The CDR3, as DNA: TGTGCCTGGAGCTTAGCCGGGACAGCCGTCGGCGAGCAGTACTTC. Amino acids: CAWSLAGTAVGEQYF.

This clone was found a few times. The CDR3 DNA reads as TGTGCCAGCAGCTTCTCTCGGACAGGGGTTGAAAAACTGTTTTTT. This gives the protein CASSFSRTGVEKLFF. The chain combines TRBV7-2 with TRBJ1-4; TRBD1 aligns across 9 bases. The CDR3 has 15 amino acids. CDR1 and CDR2 (germline): SGHTA, FQGNSA. The V and J ends lost 3 bases and 7 bases, in that order; junction bases with no gene match: 6.

This clone turned up a few times. The V and J genes are TRBV27 and TRBJ1-3, with a possible D match to TRBD1 (5 bases). The V end was cut by 4 bases, the J end by 0 bases, with 10 bases between. Germline V gene data show CDR1 as MNHEY and CDR2 as SMNVEV (reference sequence). CDR3 length: 15 amino acids. The CDR3 here is CASSSLQVSGNTIYF. The CDR3 coding sequence is TGTGCCAGCAGTTCTCTACAGGTCTCTGGAAACACCATATATTTT.

This clone was seen a few times. Here the CDR3 reads CASRWGPKTQYF. The CDR3 DNA reads as TGTGCAAGTCGCTGGGGGCCGAAGACCCAGTACTTC. The chain couples TRBV12-2 to TRBJ2-5; the table calls TRBD1, which could not be checked here. TRBV12-2 is a recognized pseudogene. The CDR3 covers 12 residues.

The genes are TRBV7-9 and TRBJ1-1; TRBD1 might be the D (5 bases). This CDR3 region has 16 residues. CDR1 SEHNR and CDR2 FQNEAQ come from the germline V gene (reference sequence). Trimming stripped 0 bases from V and 1 base from J, with 12 bases between. The chain's CDR3 is CASSLAGGEGNTEAFF. CDR3 sequence (DNA): TGTGCCAGCAGCTTAGCGGGGGGGGAGGGGAACACTGAAGCTTTCTTT.

The rearrangement links TRBV7-9 to TRBJ2-5; 9 bases are a match to TRBD1. The closer fit of TRBJ2-7 to the DNA end suggests the J call may be wrong. The V gene's germline CDR1 is SEHNR and CDR2 FQNEAQ (reference sequence). The CDR3 is made up of 14 amino acids. CDR3 sequence reads: CASSRTGERYEQYF. The DNA of the CDR3 is TGTGCCAGCAGCCGGACAGGGGAACGGTACGAGCAGTACTTC.

The chain recombines TRBV30 with TRBJ1-5; 9 nucleotides line up with TRBD1. From germline, CDR1 is GTSNPN and CDR2 SVGIG (reference sequence). This CDR3 is built from 15 residues. V lost 7 bases to trimming and J lost 5 bases; unmatched junction nucleotides: 12. The CDR3 loop is CAYTDRGGFYQPQHF. The CDR3 bases are TGTGCCTACACGGACAGGGGTGGGTTCTATCAGCCCCAGCATTTT.